This T cell receptor beta chain was recorded in a study of T cell repertoires in cytomegalovirus infection. This clonotype has a count of ten or more. V was cut by 6 bases and J by 0 bases, with 21 bases left in between. In germline, CDR1 is SQVTM, CDR2 ANQGSEA. CDR3 length: 16 residues. Using its own MiXCR run on the reads, TCRdb lists one record per CDR3 protein. This table has roughly 230,000 distinct CDR3 sequences, approximately 7% appearing once. The chain is built from TRBV29-1 and TRBJ2-7, with D possibly TRBD1 on 6 matching bases. The sample comprised PBMCs. The source is a human donor in good health (CMV status not recorded). Some clones in this sample may be carry-over from other donors' samples. The CDR3 coding sequence is TGCAGCGTCCTCCAACCGGACAGTCTCGGCTCCTACGAGCAGTACTTC. Its protein is CSVLQPDSLGSYEQYF.